What follows are 32 T cell receptor beta chains derived from one specimen sequenced in a study of T cells in Graves' hyperthyroidism and ophthalmopathy. The CDR3 regions of TCR beta were amplified from RNA transcripts. First-round RT-PCR with HTBI primers amplified the TCR CDR3 region. From the multiplex PCR reads, TCRdb called clonotypes with MiXCR, one entry per CDR3 protein. The sample has roughly 630,000 distinct CDR3 sequences, about a sixth seen once. The sequenced sample consisted of blood. The receptor source for this set is a woman aged 25-40 years with Graves' hyperthyroidism.

The table lists this clonotype with many counts. The chain joins TRBV2 to TRBJ1-2; D not resolved. Trimming pared 4 bases from V and 9 bases from J, leaving 12 bases between. CDR3 length equals 12 residues. Germline V gene data show CDR1 as SNHLY and CDR2 as FYNNEI. The CDR3 sequence: CASSVQVSSYTF. CDR3 DNA sequence: TGTGCCAGCAGTGTCCAGGTTTCGAGCTACACCTTC.

In its sample, this clonotype was seen a few times. V gene TRBV4-1 combines with J gene TRBJ1-4; no definite D call. Trimming shortened V by 2 bases and J by 1 base, and 2 bases separated the two germline ends. Looked up from germline, CDR1 is MGHRA and CDR2 is YSYEKL. This CDR3 is built from 13 residues. CDR3 DNA: TGCGCCAGCAGCCAACTAACTAATGAAAAACTGTTTTTT. Its protein product is CASSQLTNEKLFF.

The genes are TRBV9 and TRBJ2-1; D remains unclear. The CDR3 runs 15 residues. Germline V gives CDR1 SGDLS, CDR2 YYNGEE. V lost 0 bases and J lost 0, with 7 bases in between. The CDR3, as DNA: TGTGCCAGCAGCGTAGTTTCGAGCTCCTACAATGAGCAGTTCTTC. This codes for CASSVVSSSYNEQFF.

This clonotype occurred many times. The gene calls are TRBV5-1 and TRBJ2-1; D unresolved. There are 13 residues in the CDR3. Trimming pared 4 bases from V and 8 bases from J, leaving 13 bases between. CDR1 is SGHRS and CDR2 is YFSETQ in the germline V gene. The CDR3 DNA reads TGCGCCAGCAGCCCGATCGACCCGTATGAGCAGTTCTTC. Protein sequence: CASSPIDPYEQFF.

This clonotype appeared a few times. The chain couples TRBV19 to TRBJ2-7; D not certain. The germline V gene has CDR1 LNHDA and CDR2 SQIVND (reference sequence). CDR3 length equals 14 residues. Trimming removed 4 bases from V and 0 bases from J, with 10 bases in between. The CDR3: CASSKGGSSYEQYF. The DNA for the CDR3 is TGTGCCAGTAGTAAGGGCGGAAGCTCCTACGAGCAGTACTTC.

This clonotype appeared many times. This rearrangement joins TRBV3-1 to TRBJ2-7; D ambiguous. V lost 1 base to trimming and J lost 5 bases, with 12 bases between them. CDR1 is LGHDT, CDR2 YNNKEL, per germline (reference sequence). This CDR3 contains 14 residues. CDR3 loop: CASSQVSLNNEQYF. CDR3 nucleotides: TGTGCCAGCAGCCAAGTAAGCCTCAACAACGAGCAGTACTTC.

This clonotype was detected ten times or more. The J gene is TRBJ2-7, the V gene TRBV30; D gene ambiguous. The CDR3 runs to 13 residues. Germline V gene data show CDR1 as GTSNPN and CDR2 as SVGIG (reference sequence). V was cut by 2 bases and J by 2 bases, with 10 bases left in between. The CDR3 loop reads CAWSLPWTYEQYF. As DNA, the CDR3 is TGTGCCTGGAGTCTGCCTTGGACCTACGAGCAGTACTTC.

This chain joins TRBV9 and TRBJ1-6; D perhaps matches TRBD1 (6 bases). The germline CDR1 and CDR2 sequences are SGDLS and YYNGEE. This CDR3 has 15 residues. V dropped 0 bases and J dropped 9 bases, with 13 bases sitting between them. The CDR3 DNA follows: TGTGCCAGCAGCGTAGAACAGGGTGGTGGTTCACCCCTCCACTTT. Translation: CASSVEQGGGSPLHF. Variable domain in full (rest from reference TRBV9 and TRBJ1-6): DSGVTQTPKHLITATGQRVTLRCSPRSGDLSVYWYQQSLDQGLQFLIQYYNGEERAKGNILERFSAQQFPDLHSELNLSSLELGDSALYFCASSVEQGGGSPLHFGNGTRLTVT.

J is TRBJ2-1 and V is TRBV20-1; TRBD2 matches 7 bases. Per the germline V gene, CDR1 is DFQATT and CDR2 is SNEGSKA (reference sequence). After removal of 3 bases from V and 5 bases from J, the junction contained 10 bases not matched to a gene. The CDR3 runs to 15 residues. CDR3 protein: CSASPGLAADNEQFF. Here the CDR3 DNA reads TGCAGTGCTAGCCCCGGTCTAGCGGCTGACAATGAGCAGTTCTTC.

This clonotype was recorded a few times. The chain has TRBV7-2 and TRBJ1-6; TRBD1 matches 9 bases. Germline V lookup: CDR1 SGHTA, CDR2 FQGNSA. After removal of 5 bases from V and 9 bases from J, the junction contained 14 bases not matched to a gene. The CDR3 contains 17 residues. CDR3 coding DNA: TGTGCCAGCAGCCGGGCCACCTGGGGGACAGGGTCTTCACCCCTCCACTTT. This translates into CASSRATWGTGSSPLHF.

This clonotype was seen at least ten times. This rearrangement joins TRBV11-2 to TRBJ1-3, with 9 positions matching TRBD1. CDR3 size: 15 residues. CDR1 SGHAT and CDR2 FQNNGV come from the germline V gene. The trim removed 7 bases at V and 1 base at J, leaving 5 bases unmatched. CDR3 sequence (DNA): TGTGCCAGCACCCAGACAGGGGGGTCTGGAAACACCATATATTTT. As protein: CASTQTGGSGNTIYF.

In its sample, this clonotype was seen a few times. The chain uses TRBV4-3 and TRBJ2-3; D possibly corresponds to TRBD2 (7 bases). CDR1 LGHNA and CDR2 YSLEER come from the germline V gene. This CDR3 has 15 residues. V shed 0 bases and J shed 6 bases, with 13 bases lying between them. This CDR3 is CASSQDPGGDDTQYF. The CDR3 DNA is TGCGCCAGCAGCCAAGATCCGGGGGGCGACGATACGCAGTATTTT.

A note on this clonotype: A much larger clonotype is one base distant, so this may be a read error. The chain combines TRBV7-6 with TRBJ2-1; 8 nucleotides match TRBD1. The ends lost 5 bases at V and 10 bases at J; junction bases unmatched: 10. CDR1 is SGHVS, CDR2 FNYEAQ, per germline. This CDR3 is built from 14 residues. CDR3 bases: TGTGCCAGCAGCCGGAACTTTCAGGGGGCAGAGCAGTTCTTC. This encodes CASSRNFQGAEQFF.

The table lists this clonotype with a few counts. The chain is built from TRBV6-2 or TRBV6-3 and TRBJ2-4, with D unresolved. Trimming pared 2 bases from V and 0 bases from J, leaving 11 bases between. Germline CDR1 reads MNHEY; CDR2 reads SVGEGT. The CDR3 has 16 amino acids. The CDR3 nucleotides are TGTGCCAGCAGTTACCTTGGGAACCTAGCCAAAAACATTCAGTACTTC. Translating it yields CASSYLGNLAKNIQYF.

The sample holds many counts of this clonotype. The chain links TRBV7-9 to TRBJ2-1; no definite D call. The germline V gene encodes CDR1 SEHNR and CDR2 FQNEAQ (reference sequence). The CDR3 totals 13 residues. V dropped 5 bases and J dropped 7 bases, with 12 bases sitting between them. The CDR3 DNA follows: TGTGCCAGCAGCCCCCCAGGACGGAATGAGCAGTTCTTC. Translation: CASSPPGRNEQFF.

V usage is TRBV20-1 and J usage is TRBJ1-1; TRBD1 agrees at 7 bases. V lost 5 bases and J lost 1; bases outside the gene matches: 4. CDR1 and CDR2 (germline): DFQATT, SNEGSKA (reference sequence). This CDR3 spans 13 amino acids. CDR3 region: CSAAEGANTEAFF. The DNA for the CDR3 is TGCAGTGCTGCCGAGGGGGCGAACACTGAAGCTTTCTTT.

In this sample, this clonotype turned up a few times. The chain combines TRBV6-2 or TRBV6-3 with TRBJ2-2; the D gene is possibly TRBD1 (6 bases). This CDR3 spans 15 amino acids. From germline, CDR1 is MNHEY and CDR2 SVGEGT. Trimming removed 7 bases from V and 4 bases from J, with 16 bases in between. The CDR3 DNA sequence: TGTGCCAGCAACCCACGGGCAGGGGTCACCGGGGAGCTGTTTTTT. Protein: CASNPRAGVTGELFF.

This rearrangement joins TRBV2 to TRBJ2-2, with 13 bases matching TRBD2. This CDR3 is 17 amino acids long. V shed 6 bases, J shed 0 bases, and the junction held 4 bases outside the gene matches. The germline V gene has CDR1 SNHLY and CDR2 FYNNEI. CDR3 in amino acids: CASSALAGGPNTGELFF. CDR3 bases: TGTGCCAGCAGCGCACTAGCGGGAGGGCCGAACACCGGGGAGCTGTTTTTT.

This clonotype was counted between two and nine times. The chain combines TRBV6-1 with TRBJ2-1, with TRBD2 matching over 11 bases. CDR1 is MNHNS and CDR2 is SASEGT in the germline V gene. CDR3 size: 15 residues. The V gene end was trimmed by 7 bases and the J gene end by 6 bases; junction bases not matched to a gene: 8. CDR3 nucleotide sequence: TGTGCCAGCACCCAACTAGCGGGAGAGTTCAATGAGCAGTTCTTC. Residues: CASTQLAGEFNEQFF.

The table lists this clonotype with a few counts. The chain carries TRBV6-2 or TRBV6-3 and TRBJ2-3; TRBD2 matches 11 bases. V lost 2 bases to trimming and J lost 0 bases; unmatched junction nucleotides: 7. Germline V gene sequence: CDR1 MNHEY, CDR2 SVGEGT. CDR3 length: 18 amino acids. The CDR3: CASSYPRTSGSSTDTQYF. The DNA for the CDR3 is TGTGCCAGCAGTTACCCAAGAACTAGCGGGAGTAGCACAGATACGCAGTATTTT.

This clonotype was detected ten times or more. V and J are TRBV27 and TRBJ2-4; 9 nucleotides agree with TRBD1. Per the germline V gene, CDR1 is MNHEY and CDR2 is SMNVEV (reference sequence). The CDR3 is 14 residues long. J lost 7 bases, V lost 1 base, and 2 bases had no gene match. CDR3 bases: TGTGCCAGCAGTTTATATGGGACAGGGAACATTCAGTACTTC. Translating gives CASSLYGTGNIQYF.

This clonotype was seen a handful of times. This chain connects TRBV30 to TRBJ2-7; D perhaps matches TRBD2 (5 bases). The V gene's germline CDR1 is GTSNPN and CDR2 SVGIG (reference sequence). Trimming stripped 1 base from V and 0 bases from J, with 10 bases between. This CDR3 has 14 amino acids. The CDR3 DNA reads as TGTGCCTGGAGTGCCCAGCGGAACTCCTACGAGCAGTACTTC. It is translated as CAWSAQRNSYEQYF.

This chain links TRBV5-1 with TRBJ2-2; D not resolved. The CDR3 runs 14 residues. V was pared by 0 bases and J by 3 bases, with 6 bases between. Germline CDR1 SGHRS, CDR2 YFSETQ. CDR3 in DNA: TGCGCCAGCAGCTTGGGATCTTACACCGGGGAGCTGTTTTTT. Its translation is CASSLGSYTGELFF.

The V gene is TRBV6-5, the J gene TRBJ1-6; D gene unclear. The germline V and J ends were trimmed by 0 bases and 3 bases, with 12 bases remaining between them. This CDR3 spans 17 amino acids. From germline, CDR1 is MNHEY and CDR2 SVGAGI. The CDR3 protein is CASSYSSTGHYNSPLHF. As DNA, the CDR3 is TGTGCCAGCAGTTACTCGAGTACCGGCCACTATAATTCACCCCTCCACTTT.

This clonotype showed up just once. The rearrangement uses TRBV20-1 and TRBJ2-7, with a possible D match to TRBD1 (5 bases). This CDR3 is built from 11 residues. Germline CDR1 and CDR2: DFQATT and SNEGSKA (reference sequence). Trimming removed 6 bases at V and 3 bases at J, with 9 bases between. CDR3 in amino acids: CSAIDSYEQYF. The CDR3, as DNA: TGCAGTGCCATTGACAGCTACGAGCAGTACTTC.

This clonotype showed up many times. The genes are TRBV7-2 and TRBJ1-4; tentative D call: TRBD1 (6 bases). The CDR3 extends over 17 amino acids. The ends were cut back, 5 bases at V and 0 bases at J, with 16 bases in the middle. Germline-derived CDR1 and CDR2 are SGHTA and FQGNSA. The chain's CDR3 is CASSPGAGAATNEKLFF. CDR3 bases: TGTGCCAGCAGCCCTGGGGCAGGGGCTGCAACTAATGAAAAACTGTTTTTT.

This clonotype was found a few times. The V and J genes are TRBV14 and TRBJ2-1; 7 bases are shared with TRBD2. This CDR3 comprises 18 residues. The junction had 13 bases not matched to a gene; V was cut back by 3 bases and J by 2 bases. The germline gives CDR1 SGHDN, CDR2 FVKESK. This chain's CDR3 is CASSHRPVGGRAYNEQFF. CDR3 in DNA: TGTGCCAGCAGCCACCGCCCCGTAGGCGGGAGAGCCTACAATGAGCAGTTCTTC.

This clonotype was counted ten times or more. The rearrangement links TRBV18 to TRBJ2-1; a possible D gene is TRBD2 (6 bases). The V end lost 6 bases, the J end lost 6 bases, and 9 bases lay between the germline ends. The CDR3 totals 12 residues. From germline, CDR1 is KGHSH and CDR2 LQKENI. Here the CDR3 reads CASSGGSNEQFF. Here the CDR3 DNA reads TGTGCCAGCTCCGGGGGATCCAATGAGCAGTTCTTC.

This clonotype has at least ten counts. The rearrangement uses TRBV27 and TRBJ2-5; D is uncertain. In germline, CDR1 is MNHEY, CDR2 SMNVEV (reference sequence). Trimming took off 10 bases at V and 0 bases at J, with 9 bases between the two ends. This CDR3 spans 12 amino acids. The CDR3 is CATSSNQETQYF. In nucleotides, the CDR3 is TGTGCCACCAGCTCGAACCAAGAGACCCAGTACTTC.

This clonotype came up many times. V gene TRBV28 combines with J gene TRBJ2-4; D perhaps matches TRBD1 (5 bases). Germline CDR1 and CDR2: MDHEN and SYDVKM. V shed 6 bases and J shed 7 bases, with 10 bases lying between them. The CDR3 extends over 12 amino acids. The CDR3 nucleotides are TGTGCCAGCAGCCTCAGGGCTAACATTCAGTACTTC. Its translation: CASSLRANIQYF.

Notes on this clonotype: The CDR3 ends on some other residue instead of the conserved phenylalanine or tryptophan, so this is likely a read error. The chain is built from TRBV10-3 and TRBJ1-1, with D uncertain. The length of the CDR3 is 15 residues. Germline CDR1 is ENHRY and CDR2 is SYGVKD. V lost 10 bases and J 1 base, leaving 19 bases between the germline ends. The CDR3 DNA reads as TGTGCCACCAACGTCCAGATGGTCCCGAACACTGAAGCTTTCTCT. As protein: CATNVQMVPNTEAFS.

On this clonotype itself: This sequence may be a read error, since a much larger clone differs from it by one base. This chain connects TRBV5-1 to TRBJ2-1; no reliable D call. This CDR3 spans 14 amino acids. From germline, CDR1 is SGHRS and CDR2 YFSETQ. CDR3 nucleotide sequence: TGCGCCAGCAGCACAGAAAGTGTCCACAATGAGCAGCTCTTC. Amino acids: CASSTESVHNEQLF.